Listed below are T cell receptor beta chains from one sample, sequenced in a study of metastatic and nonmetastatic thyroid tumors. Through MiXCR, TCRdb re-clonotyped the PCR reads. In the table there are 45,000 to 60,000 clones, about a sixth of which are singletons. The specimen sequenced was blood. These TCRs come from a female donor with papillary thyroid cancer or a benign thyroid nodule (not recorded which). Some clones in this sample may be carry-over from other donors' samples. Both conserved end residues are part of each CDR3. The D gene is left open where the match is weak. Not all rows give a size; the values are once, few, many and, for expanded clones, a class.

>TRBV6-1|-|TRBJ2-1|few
CASSSRRLVKSSYNEQFF
TGTGCCAGCAGTTCCCGACGACTAGTCAAAAGCTCCTACAATGAGCAGTTCTTC
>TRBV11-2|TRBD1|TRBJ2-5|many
CASSSPQGAGETQYF
TGTGCCAGCAGCTCCCCACAGGGGGCGGGGGAGACCCAGTACTTC
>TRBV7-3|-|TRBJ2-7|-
CASNKGKEGYEQYF
TGTGCCAGCAACAAGGGAAAGGAGGGCTACGAGCAGTACTTC
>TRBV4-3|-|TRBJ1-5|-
CASSPRTSGDQPQHF
TGCGCCAGCAGCCCGAGGACATCCGGGGACCAGCCCCAGCATTTT
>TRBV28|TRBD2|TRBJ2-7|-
CASSKQRDRYEQYF
TGTGCCAGCAGCAAACAGCGGGATAGGTACGAGCAGTACTTC
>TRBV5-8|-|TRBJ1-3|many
CASSSPPGGPGNTIYF
TGTGCCAGCAGCTCCCCTCCGGGGGGCCCTGGAAACACCATATATTTT
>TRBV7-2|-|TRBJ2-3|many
CASSLAGGNSQDTQYF
TGTGCCAGCAGTTTAGCAGGAGGAAACTCCCAAGATACGCAGTATTTT
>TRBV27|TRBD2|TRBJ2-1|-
CASYPAGGKDYLEQFF
TGTGCCAGCTATCCCGCGGGGGGCAAAGATTATTTGGAGCAGTTCTTC
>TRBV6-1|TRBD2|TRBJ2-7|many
CASTGTRSYEQYF
TGTGCCTCCACCGGGACTAGATCCTACGAGCAGTACTTC
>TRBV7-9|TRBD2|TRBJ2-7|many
CASSTLAGENEQYF
TGTGCCAGCAGCACTTTAGCGGGAGAAAACGAGCAGTACTTC